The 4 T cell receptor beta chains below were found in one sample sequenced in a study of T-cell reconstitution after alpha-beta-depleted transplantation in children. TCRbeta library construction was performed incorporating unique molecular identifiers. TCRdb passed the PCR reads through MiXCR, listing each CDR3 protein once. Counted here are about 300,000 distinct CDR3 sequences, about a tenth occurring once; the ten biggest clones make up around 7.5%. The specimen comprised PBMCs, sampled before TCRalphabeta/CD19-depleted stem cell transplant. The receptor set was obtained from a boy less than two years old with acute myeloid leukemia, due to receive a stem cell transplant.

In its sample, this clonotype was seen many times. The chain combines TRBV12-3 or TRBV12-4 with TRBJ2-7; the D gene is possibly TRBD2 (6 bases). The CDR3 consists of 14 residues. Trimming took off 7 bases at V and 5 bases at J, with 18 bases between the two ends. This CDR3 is CASTLRAGGDEQYF. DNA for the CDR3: TGTGCCAGCACCCTGAGAGCGGGTGGGGACGAGCAGTACTTC.

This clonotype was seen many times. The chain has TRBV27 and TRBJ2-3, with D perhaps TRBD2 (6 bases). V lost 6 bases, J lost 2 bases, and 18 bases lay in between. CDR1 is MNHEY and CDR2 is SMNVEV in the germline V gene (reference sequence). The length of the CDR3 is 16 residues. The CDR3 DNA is TGTGCCAGCAGGGCCTTGGAGGGCCTTATCACAGATACGCAGTATTTT. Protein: CASRALEGLITDTQYF.

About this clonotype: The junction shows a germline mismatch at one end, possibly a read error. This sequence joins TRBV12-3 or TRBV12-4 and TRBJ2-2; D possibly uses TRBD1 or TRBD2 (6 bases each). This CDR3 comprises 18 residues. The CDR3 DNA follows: TGTGCCCGCAGTTTAGATGTGGAGGGGGGAGGTTACACCGGGGAGCTGTTTTTT. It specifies CARSLDVEGGGYTGELFF.

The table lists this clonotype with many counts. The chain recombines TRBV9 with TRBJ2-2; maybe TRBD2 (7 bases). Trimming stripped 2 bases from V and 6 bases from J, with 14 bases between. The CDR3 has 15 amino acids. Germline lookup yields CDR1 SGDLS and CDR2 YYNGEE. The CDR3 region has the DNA TGTGCCAGCAGCGTTGGGGACTACAGGGCCGGGGAGCTGTTTTTT. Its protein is CASSVGDYRAGELFF.